This entry lists 8 T cell receptor beta chains sequenced from one sample in a study of human T cells and chemical hapten exposure. TCRdb fed the RACE reads into MiXCR, producing one record per CDR3 protein. The sample lists 99,000 or so distinct CDR3 sequences, 11% occurring once. Regarding time point: pre-sensitization, week 0. The treatment: therapeutic diphenylcyclopropenone sensitization with weekly scalp DPC. Sequenced material: whole blood, taken in connection with sensitization to the hapten diphenylcyclopropenone (DPC). The receptors were sampled from a woman aged 55-70 years with alopecia areata. Some clones in this sample may be carry-over from other donors' samples.

The table lists this clonotype with a few counts. The chain carries TRBV12-3 or TRBV12-4 and TRBJ1-4; TRBD1 matches 11 bases. The V segment lost 5 bases and the J segment 10 bases; nucleotides outside the gene matches: 6. CDR3 size: 14 residues. DNA for the CDR3: TGTGCCAGCAGTCCGGGACAGGGGGTGGTAAAACTGTTTTTT. Translated, it gives CASSPGQGVVKLFF.

This clonotype was seen only a few times. The genes are TRBV7-6 and TRBJ1-2; D is possibly TRBD1 (6 bases). Looked up from germline, CDR1 is SGHVS and CDR2 is FNYEAQ. Trimming removed 1 base at V and 2 bases at J, with 8 bases between. This CDR3 spans 14 amino acids. In DNA form, the CDR3 reads TGTGCCAGCAGCTTAGACGGGGGCAACTATGGCTACACCTTC. Protein: CASSLDGGNYGYTF.

This clonotype was seen repeatedly, ten times or more. The rearrangement links TRBV27 to TRBJ2-7, with D possibly TRBD2 on 7 matching bases. CDR1 MNHEY and CDR2 SMNVEV come from the germline V gene (reference sequence). Trimming stripped 10 bases from V and 1 base from J, with 14 bases between. CDR3 length equals 13 residues. The CDR3 DNA reads as TGTGCCACCAGGGCGGGGGCTTCCTACGAGCAGTACTTC. It is translated as CATRAGASYEQYF.

The chain has TRBV4-2 and TRBJ1-5; no definite D call. The germline V gene has CDR1 LGHNA and CDR2 YNFKEQ. The CDR3 runs to 14 residues. The V gene lost 0 bases and the J gene lost 7 bases, with 10 bases spanning the gap. The DNA of the CDR3 is TGTGCCAGCAGCCAAGACAGCGCGCCCCAGCCCCAGCATTTT. Its translation: CASSQDSAPQPQHF.

The rearrangement joins TRBV20-1 to TRBJ2-5; 12 nucleotides agree with TRBD2. Germline V gene data show CDR1 as DFQATT and CDR2 as SNEGSKA (reference sequence). The CDR3 totals 15 residues. With V trimmed by 6 bases and J by 1 base, 6 bases remained unmatched. The CDR3 DNA is TGCAGTGCAAACGGACTAGCGGGGACCCAAGAGACCCAGTACTTC. Translation: CSANGLAGTQETQYF.

This clonotype was found a few times. The chain recombines TRBV28 with TRBJ1-2, with TRBD1 matching over 9 bases. The germline V gene has CDR1 MDHEN and CDR2 SYDVKM. The CDR3 contains 14 residues. With V trimmed by 2 bases and J by 6 bases, 4 bases remained unmatched. The CDR3 here is CASSLRDRVDGYTF. The CDR3 bases are TGTGCCAGCAGTTTAAGGGACAGGGTAGATGGCTACACCTTC.

This clonotype was seen ten or more times. This chain joins TRBV7-3 and TRBJ2-7, with D perhaps TRBD1 (5 bases). Germline CDR1 reads SGHTA; CDR2 reads FQGTGA. V lost 5 bases to trimming and J lost 2 bases, with 10 bases between them. This CDR3 comprises 13 residues. DNA of the CDR3: TGTGCCAGCAGCCCAGGACATGCCTACGAGCAGTACTTC. This codes for CASSPGHAYEQYF.

V is TRBV20-1 and J is TRBJ2-2, with D hard to call. V dropped 6 bases and J dropped 6 bases, with 14 bases sitting between them. This CDR3 region has 13 residues. Germline V CDR1 and CDR2: DFQATT, SNEGSKA (reference sequence). The CDR3 spells CSAGLNRAGELFF. Here the CDR3 DNA reads TGCAGTGCCGGCCTTAATAGGGCCGGGGAGCTGTTTTTT.